This TCR beta chain was captured by sequencing in a study of blood T cell repertoires in COVID-19. Enrolled through a virtual design, the participants were between about 18 and 89 years of age and came from fewer than 30 US areas. Some clones are missing from TCRdb's copy, which holds only in-frame ones; the method was immunoSEQ multiplex PCR. The sample records roughly 250,000 clones, about nine tenths being singletons. The ends were cut back, 6 bases at V and 2 bases at J, with 15 bases in the middle. This CDR3 spans 15 amino acids. The germline V gene has CDR1 MDHEN and CDR2 SYDVKM. The TCR was taken from a woman aged 18-29 years who had recovered from COVID-19. Material for sequencing was PBMCs or T cells enriched from blood (not recorded which). V is TRBV28 and J is TRBJ2-3; the D gene is possibly TRBD1 (5 bases). The CDR3 bases are TGTGCCAGCAGCCCTGGACACCGACACACAGATACGCAGTATTTT. Translation: CASSPGHRHTDTQYF.